This TCR beta chain was recovered during a study of type 1 regulatory T cells. About the research overall: T-allo10 is an in vitro-generated, Tr1-enriched CD4 T cell product specific for alloantigen.

Using its own MiXCR run on the reads, TCRdb lists one record per CDR3 protein. This table holds roughly 46,000 distinct CDR3 sequences, more than 9% found once. About this clonotype itself: The antigen is undetermined.

Study results and limitations: Type 1 regulatory T cells had a more restricted TCR repertoire than non-type 1 regulatory T cells.

This clonotype originated in a human donor in good health. Specimen: cultured non-Tr1 T cells, either the whole culture or a sorted T cell fraction (not recorded which).

The CDR3 protein is CASSLQGGGETQYF. The CDR3 nucleotides read TGTGCCAGCAGCTTACAGGGTGGCGGGGAGACCCAGTACTTC. The chain couples TRBV7-2 to TRBJ2-5; D is tentatively TRBD1 or TRBD2 (5 bases each). CDR3 length: 14 amino acids. Germline values: CDR1 SGHTA, CDR2 FQGNSA. Trimming removed 2 bases from V and 5 bases from J, with 12 bases in between.